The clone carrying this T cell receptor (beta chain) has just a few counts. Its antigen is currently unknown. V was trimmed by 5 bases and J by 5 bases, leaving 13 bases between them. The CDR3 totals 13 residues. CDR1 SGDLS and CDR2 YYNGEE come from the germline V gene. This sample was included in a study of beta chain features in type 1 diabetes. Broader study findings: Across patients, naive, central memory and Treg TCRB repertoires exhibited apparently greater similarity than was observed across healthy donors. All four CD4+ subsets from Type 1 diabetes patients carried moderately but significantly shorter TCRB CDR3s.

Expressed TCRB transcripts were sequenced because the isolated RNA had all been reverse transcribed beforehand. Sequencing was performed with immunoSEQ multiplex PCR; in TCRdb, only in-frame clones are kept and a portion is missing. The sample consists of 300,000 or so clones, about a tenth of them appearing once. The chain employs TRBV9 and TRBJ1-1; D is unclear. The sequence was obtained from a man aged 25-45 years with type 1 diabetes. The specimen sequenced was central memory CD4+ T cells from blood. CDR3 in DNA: TGTGCCAGCAGTTGGACCCCGAGAACTGAAGCTTTCTTT. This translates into CASSWTPRTEAFF.